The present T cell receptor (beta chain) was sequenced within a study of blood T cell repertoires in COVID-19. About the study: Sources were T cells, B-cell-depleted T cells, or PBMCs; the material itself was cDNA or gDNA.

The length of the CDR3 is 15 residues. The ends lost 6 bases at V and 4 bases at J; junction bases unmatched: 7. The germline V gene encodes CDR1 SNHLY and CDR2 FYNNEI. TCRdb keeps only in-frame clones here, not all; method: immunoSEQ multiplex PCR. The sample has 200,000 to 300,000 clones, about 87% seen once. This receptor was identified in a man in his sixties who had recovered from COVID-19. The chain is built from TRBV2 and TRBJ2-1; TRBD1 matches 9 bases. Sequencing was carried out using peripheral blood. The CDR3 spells CASRDRGPSYNEQFF. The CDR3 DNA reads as TGTGCCAGCAGGGACAGGGGACCGTCTTACAATGAGCAGTTCTTC.